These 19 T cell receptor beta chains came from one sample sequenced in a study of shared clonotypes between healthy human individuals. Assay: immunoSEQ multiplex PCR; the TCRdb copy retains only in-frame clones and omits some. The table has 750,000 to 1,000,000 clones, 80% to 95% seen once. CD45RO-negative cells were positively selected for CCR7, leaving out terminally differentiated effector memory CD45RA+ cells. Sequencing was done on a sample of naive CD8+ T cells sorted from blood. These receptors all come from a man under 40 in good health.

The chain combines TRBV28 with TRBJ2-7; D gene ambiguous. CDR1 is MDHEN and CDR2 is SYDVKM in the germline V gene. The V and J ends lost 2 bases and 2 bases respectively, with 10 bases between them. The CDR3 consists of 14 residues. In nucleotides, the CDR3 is TGTGCCAGCAGTTTAGTACAGTATGCCTACGAGCAGTACTTC. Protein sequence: CASSLVQYAYEQYF.

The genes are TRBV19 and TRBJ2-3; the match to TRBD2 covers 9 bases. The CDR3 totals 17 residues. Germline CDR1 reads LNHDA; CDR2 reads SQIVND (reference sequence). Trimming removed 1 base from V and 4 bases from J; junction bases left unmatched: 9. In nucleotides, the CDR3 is TGTGCCAGTAGTATAGGCGGCGGGAGGGCCTGGGCAGATACGCAGTATTTT. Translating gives CASSIGGGRAWADTQYF. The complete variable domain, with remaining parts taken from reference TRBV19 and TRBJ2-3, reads DGGITQSPKYLFRKEGQNVTLSCEQNLNHDAMYWYRQDPGQGLRLIYYSQIVNDFQKGDIAEGYSVSREKKESFPLTVTSAQKNPTAFYLCASSIGGGRAWADTQYFGPGTRLTVL.

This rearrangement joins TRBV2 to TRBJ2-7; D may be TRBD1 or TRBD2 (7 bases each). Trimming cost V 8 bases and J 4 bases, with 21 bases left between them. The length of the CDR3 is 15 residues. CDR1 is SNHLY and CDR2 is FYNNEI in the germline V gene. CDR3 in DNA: TGTGCCAGCTACCAAAGGCAGGGGGGGGAATACGAGCAGTACTTC. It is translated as CASYQRQGGEYEQYF. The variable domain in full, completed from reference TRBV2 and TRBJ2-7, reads EPEVTQTPSHQVTQMGQEVILRCVPISNHLYFYWYRQILGQKVEFLVSFYNNEISEKSEIFDDQFSVERPDGSNFTLKIRSTKLEDSAMYFCASYQRQGGEYEQYFGPGTRLTVT.

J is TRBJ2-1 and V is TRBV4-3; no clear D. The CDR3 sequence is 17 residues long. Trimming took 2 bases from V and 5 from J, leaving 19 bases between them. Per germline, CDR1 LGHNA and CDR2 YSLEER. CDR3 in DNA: TGCGCCAGCAGCCAATACCACTCTCCCCGTCCTAACAATGAGCAGTTCTTC. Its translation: CASSQYHSPRPNNEQFF.

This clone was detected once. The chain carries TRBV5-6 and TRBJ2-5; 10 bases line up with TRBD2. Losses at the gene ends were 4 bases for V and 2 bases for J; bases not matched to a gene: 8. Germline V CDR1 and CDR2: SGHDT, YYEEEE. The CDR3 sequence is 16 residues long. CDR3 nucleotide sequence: TGTGCCAGCAGCCCGGAAGGACTAGCGGAACAAGAGACCCAGTACTTC. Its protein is CASSPEGLAEQETQYF.

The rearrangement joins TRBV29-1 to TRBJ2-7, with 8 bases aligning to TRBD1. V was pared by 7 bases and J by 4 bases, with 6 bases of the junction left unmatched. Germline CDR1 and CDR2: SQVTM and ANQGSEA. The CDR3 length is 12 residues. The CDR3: CSAITGGYEQYF. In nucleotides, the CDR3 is TGCAGCGCTATAACAGGGGGGTACGAGCAGTACTTC.

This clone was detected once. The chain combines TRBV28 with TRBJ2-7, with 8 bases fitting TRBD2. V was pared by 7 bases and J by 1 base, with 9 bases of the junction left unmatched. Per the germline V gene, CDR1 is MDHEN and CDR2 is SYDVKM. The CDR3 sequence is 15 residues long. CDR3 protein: CASTWATSASYEQYF. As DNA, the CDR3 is TGTGCCAGCACCTGGGCGACTAGCGCATCCTACGAGCAGTACTTC.

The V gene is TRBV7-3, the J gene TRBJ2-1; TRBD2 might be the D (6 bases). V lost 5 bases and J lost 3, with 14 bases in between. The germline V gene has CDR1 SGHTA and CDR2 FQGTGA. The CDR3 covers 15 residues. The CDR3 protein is CASSNGPEGYNEQFF. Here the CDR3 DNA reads TGTGCCAGCAGCAACGGACCGGAGGGCTACAATGAGCAGTTCTTC.

The CDR3 DNA sequence: TGTGCCAGCAGCTTAGAGCGAATGAGGGAGAGCCAAGAGACCCAGTACTTC. It encodes CASSLERMRESQETQYF. The genes are TRBV7-6 and TRBJ2-5; the D gene is possibly TRBD2 (5 bases). The length of the CDR3 is 17 residues. The V end was cut by 1 base, the J end by 1 base, with 16 bases between. The germline gives CDR1 SGHVS, CDR2 FNYEAQ.

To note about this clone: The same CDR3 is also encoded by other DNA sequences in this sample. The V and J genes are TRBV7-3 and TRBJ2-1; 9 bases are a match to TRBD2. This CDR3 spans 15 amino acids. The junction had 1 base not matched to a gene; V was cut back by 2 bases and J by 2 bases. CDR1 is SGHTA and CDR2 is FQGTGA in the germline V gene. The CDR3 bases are TGTGCCAGCAGCTTATTAGCGGGGGCCTACAATGAGCAGTTCTTC. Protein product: CASSLLAGAYNEQFF.

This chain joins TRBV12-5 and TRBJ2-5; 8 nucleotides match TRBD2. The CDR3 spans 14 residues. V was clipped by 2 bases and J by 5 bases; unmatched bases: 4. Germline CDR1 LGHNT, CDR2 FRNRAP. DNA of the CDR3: TGTGCTAGTGGTTTGAGCGGGAGCCGGGAGACCCAGTACTTC. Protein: CASGLSGSRETQYF.

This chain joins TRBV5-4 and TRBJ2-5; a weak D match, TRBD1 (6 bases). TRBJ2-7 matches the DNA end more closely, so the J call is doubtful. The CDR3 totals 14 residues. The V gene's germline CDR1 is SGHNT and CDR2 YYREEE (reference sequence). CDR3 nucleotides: TGTGCCAGCAGCTCTTCGACAGGAACCTACGAGCAGTACTTC. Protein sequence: CASSSSTGTYEQYF.

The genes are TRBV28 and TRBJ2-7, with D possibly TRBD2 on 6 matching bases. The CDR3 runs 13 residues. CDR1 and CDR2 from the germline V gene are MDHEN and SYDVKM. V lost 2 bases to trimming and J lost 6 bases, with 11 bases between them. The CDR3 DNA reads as TGTGCCAGCAGTTTAAGTGGTAGCGGCGAGCAGTACTTC. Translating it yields CASSLSGSGEQYF.

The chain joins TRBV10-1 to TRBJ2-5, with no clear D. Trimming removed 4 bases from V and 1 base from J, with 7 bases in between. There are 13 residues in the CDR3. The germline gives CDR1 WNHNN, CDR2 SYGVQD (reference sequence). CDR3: CASSARPQETQYF. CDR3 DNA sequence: TGCGCCAGCAGTGCCAGGCCCCAAGAGACCCAGTACTTC.

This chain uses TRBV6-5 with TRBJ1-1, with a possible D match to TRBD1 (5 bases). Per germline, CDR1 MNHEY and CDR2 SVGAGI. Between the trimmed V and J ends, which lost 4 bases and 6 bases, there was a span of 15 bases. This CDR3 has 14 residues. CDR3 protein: CASSSGTGVSEAFF. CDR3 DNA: TGTGCCAGCAGTTCGGGAACAGGCGTCTCTGAAGCTTTCTTT.

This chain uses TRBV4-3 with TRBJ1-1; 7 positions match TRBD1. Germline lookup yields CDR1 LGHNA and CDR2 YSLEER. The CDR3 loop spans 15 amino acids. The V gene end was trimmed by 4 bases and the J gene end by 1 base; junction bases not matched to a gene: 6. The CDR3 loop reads CASSRSRGGNTEAFF. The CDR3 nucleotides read TGCGCCAGCAGCCGGAGCAGGGGGGGGAACACTGAAGCTTTCTTT.

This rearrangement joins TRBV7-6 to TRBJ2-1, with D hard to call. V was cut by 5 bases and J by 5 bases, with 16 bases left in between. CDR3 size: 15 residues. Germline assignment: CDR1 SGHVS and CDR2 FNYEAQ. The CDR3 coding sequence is TGTGCCAGCAGCCCCGCCCTGCGGTTCGACAATGAGCAGTTCTTC. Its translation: CASSPALRFDNEQFF.

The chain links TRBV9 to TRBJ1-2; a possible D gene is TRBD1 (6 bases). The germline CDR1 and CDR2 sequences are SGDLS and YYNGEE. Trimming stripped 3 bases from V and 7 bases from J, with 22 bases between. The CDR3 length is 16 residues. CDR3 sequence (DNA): TGTGCCAGCAGCGCAACCCATGGACTAGGGGGGACTGGCTACACCTTC. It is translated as CASSATHGLGGTGYTF.

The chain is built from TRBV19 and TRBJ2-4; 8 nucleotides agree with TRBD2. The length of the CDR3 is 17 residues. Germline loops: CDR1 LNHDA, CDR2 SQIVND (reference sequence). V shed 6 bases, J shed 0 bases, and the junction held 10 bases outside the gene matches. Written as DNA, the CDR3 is TGTGCCAGTAGCCGGACAACTAGCGGTCTAGCCAAAAACATTCAGTACTTC. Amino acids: CASSRTTSGLAKNIQYF.